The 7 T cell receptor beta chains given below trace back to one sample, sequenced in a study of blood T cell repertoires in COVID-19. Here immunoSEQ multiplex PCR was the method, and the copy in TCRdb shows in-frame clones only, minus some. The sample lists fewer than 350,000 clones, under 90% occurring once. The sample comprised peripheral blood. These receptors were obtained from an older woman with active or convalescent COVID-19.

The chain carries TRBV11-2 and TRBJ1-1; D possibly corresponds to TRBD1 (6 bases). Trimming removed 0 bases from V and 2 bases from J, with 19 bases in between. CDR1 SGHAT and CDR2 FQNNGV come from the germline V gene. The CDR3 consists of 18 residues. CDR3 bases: TGTGCCAGCAGCTTAGAGGGGGGGGCAACCTTCTCCAACACTGAAGCTTTCTTT. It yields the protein CASSLEGGATFSNTEAFF.

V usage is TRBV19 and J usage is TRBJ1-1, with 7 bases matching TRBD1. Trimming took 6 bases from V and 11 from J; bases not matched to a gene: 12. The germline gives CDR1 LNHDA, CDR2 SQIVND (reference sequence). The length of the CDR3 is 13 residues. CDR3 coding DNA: TGTGCCAGTAGCCTGGGGACAGCTGCACCGGCTTTCTTT. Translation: CASSLGTAAPAFF.

The CDR3 region has the DNA TGCAGCGTGACGGGTTTCAGAATTGGCTACACCTTC. Translated, it gives CSVTGFRIGYTF. The chain carries TRBV29-1 and TRBJ1-2, with D unclear. The CDR3 is 12 residues long. In germline, CDR1 is SQVTM, CDR2 ANQGSEA. V lost 6 bases and J lost 7, with 15 bases in between. Full variable domain (missing parts from reference TRBV29-1 and TRBJ1-2): SAVISQKPSRDICQRGTSLTIQCQVDSQVTMMFWYRQQPGQSLTLIATANQGSEATYESGFVIDKFPISRPNLTFSTLTVSNMSPEDSSIYLCSVTGFRIGYTFGSGTRLTVV.

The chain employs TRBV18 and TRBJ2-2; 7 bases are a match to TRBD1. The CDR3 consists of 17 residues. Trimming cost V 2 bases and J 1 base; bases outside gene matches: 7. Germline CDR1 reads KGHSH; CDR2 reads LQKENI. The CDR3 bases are TGTGCCAGCTCACCAGCAGGGGGAAAATGGAACACCGGGGAGCTGTTTTTT. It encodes CASSPAGGKWNTGELFF.

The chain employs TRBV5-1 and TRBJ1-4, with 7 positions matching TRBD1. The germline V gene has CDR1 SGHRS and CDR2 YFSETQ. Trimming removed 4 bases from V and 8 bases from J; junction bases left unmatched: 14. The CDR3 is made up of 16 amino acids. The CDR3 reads CASSPPNTGVGEKLFF. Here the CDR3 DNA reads TGCGCCAGCAGCCCCCCGAATACAGGGGTTGGCGAAAAACTGTTTTTT.

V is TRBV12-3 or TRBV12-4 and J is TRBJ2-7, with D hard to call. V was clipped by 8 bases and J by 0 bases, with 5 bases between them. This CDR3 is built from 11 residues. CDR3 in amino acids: CASSDSYEQYF. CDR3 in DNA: TGTGCCAGCTCAGACTCCTACGAGCAGTACTTC.

DNA for the CDR3: TGTGCCAGCAGTGGAGCTAGCGGACCCACAGATACGCAGTATTTT. Translated, it gives CASSGASGPTDTQYF. This sequence joins TRBV2 and TRBJ2-3; TRBD2 matches 7 bases. There are 15 residues in the CDR3. The J segment lost 2 bases and the V segment lost 4 bases, leaving 6 bases of the junction unmatched. Germline CDR1 and CDR2: SNHLY and FYNNEI.